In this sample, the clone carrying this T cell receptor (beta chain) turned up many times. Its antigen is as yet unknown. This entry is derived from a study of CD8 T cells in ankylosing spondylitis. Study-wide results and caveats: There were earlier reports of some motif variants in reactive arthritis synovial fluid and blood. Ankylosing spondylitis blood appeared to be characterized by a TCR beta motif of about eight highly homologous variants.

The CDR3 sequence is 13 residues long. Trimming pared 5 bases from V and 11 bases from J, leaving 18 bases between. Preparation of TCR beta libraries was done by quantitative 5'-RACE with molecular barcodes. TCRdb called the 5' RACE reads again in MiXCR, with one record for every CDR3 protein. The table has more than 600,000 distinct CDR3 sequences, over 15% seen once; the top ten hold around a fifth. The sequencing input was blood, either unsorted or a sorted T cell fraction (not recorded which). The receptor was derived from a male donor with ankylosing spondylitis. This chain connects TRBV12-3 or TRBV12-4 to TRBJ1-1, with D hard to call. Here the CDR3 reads CASSPQVLARAFF. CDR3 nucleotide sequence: TGTGCCAGCAGTCCCCAGGTCCTCGCGCGGGCTTTCTTT.